This T cell receptor beta chain was sequenced for a study of CD8+ T cells in alopecia areata. Points from the study as a whole: With one nonresponder, baseline CD8+ expansion's link to response remains uncertain.

A remark on this clone: What it binds is unknown.

CDR1 and CDR2 from the germline V gene are LNHNV and YYDKDF (reference sequence). The CDR3 loop spans 15 amino acids. The V end lost 0 bases, the J end lost 2 bases, and 9 bases lay between the germline ends. Treatment reported: oral pan-JAK inhibitor, 5-10 mg twice daily. Extracted from the samples, RNA was reverse transcribed into cDNA to serve as the sequencing template. The method was immunoSEQ multiplex PCR; TCRdb's version includes in-frame clones alone and lacks a portion of them. The sample records 190,000 or so clones, roughly 50% being singletons. The TCR was taken from a human donor with alopecia areata. V usage is TRBV15 and J usage is TRBJ2-3, with D unclear. This specimen consisted of CD4+ T cells sorted from blood, obtained at week 24, from a patient treated with tofacitinib. The CDR3 here is CATSRDRFDTDTQYF. CDR3 nucleotide sequence: TGTGCCACCAGCAGAGATCGGTTTGACACAGATACGCAGTATTTT.